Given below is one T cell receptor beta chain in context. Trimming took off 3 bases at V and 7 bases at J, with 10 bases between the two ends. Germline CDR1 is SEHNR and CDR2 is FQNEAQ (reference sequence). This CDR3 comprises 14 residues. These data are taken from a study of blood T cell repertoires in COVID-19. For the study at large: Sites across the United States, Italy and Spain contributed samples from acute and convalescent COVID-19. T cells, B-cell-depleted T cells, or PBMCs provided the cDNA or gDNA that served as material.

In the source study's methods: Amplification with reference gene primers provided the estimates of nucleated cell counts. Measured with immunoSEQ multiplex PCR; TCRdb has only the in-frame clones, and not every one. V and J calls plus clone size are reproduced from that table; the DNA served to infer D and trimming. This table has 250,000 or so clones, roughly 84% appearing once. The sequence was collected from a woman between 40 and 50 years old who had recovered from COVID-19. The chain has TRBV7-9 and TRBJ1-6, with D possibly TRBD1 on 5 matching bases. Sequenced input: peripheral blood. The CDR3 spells CASSFGRANSPLHF. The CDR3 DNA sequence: TGTGCCAGCAGCTTCGGCAGGGCAAATTCACCCCTCCACTTT.